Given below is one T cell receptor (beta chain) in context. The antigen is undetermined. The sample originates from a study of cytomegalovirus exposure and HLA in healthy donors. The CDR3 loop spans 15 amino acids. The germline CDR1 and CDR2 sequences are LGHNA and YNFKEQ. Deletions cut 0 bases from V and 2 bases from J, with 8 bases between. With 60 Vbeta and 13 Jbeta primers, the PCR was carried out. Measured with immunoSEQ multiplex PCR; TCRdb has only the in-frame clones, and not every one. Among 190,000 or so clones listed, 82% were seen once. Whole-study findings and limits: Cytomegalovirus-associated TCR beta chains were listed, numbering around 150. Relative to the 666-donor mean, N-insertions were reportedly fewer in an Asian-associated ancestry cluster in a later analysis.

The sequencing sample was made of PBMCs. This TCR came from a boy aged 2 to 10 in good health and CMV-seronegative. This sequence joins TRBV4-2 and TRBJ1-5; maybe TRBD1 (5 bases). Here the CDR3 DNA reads TGTGCCAGCAGCCAAGATCCCAGGGGCAATCAGCCCCAGCATTTT. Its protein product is CASSQDPRGNQPQHF.